The source of this TCR beta chain is a study of blood T cell repertoires in COVID-19 (dated by TCRdb to 2019 to 2021). Notes on the research overall: Samples from collaborators originated in the United States, Italy and Spain and spanned both the acute and convalescent phases of COVID-19. Subjects who had been exposed to COVID-19, were actively infected with it, or had recovered from it provided the deeply sampled blood TCRbeta repertoires that made up the dataset. The material from the prospective study consisted of cDNA or gDNA derived from T cells, B-cell-depleted T cells, or PBMCs. Where HLA class I and class II types were available, the types were taken from metadata supplied by the sample provider, not from assay-based typing. The sample metadata nearly always contained a de-identified subject ID, COVID-19 status, age in years and sex. The samples were drawn from two sources: the first 160 participants of the ongoing ImmuneRACE study, and some 1,300 subjects contributed by 6 global collaborators. A freely available public database, intended as a resource for researchers studying the immune response to SARS-CoV-2, is where the repertoires were released. Broader findings and caveats from the paper: The amount of clinical and demographic metadata varied by source and participant and was provided uncurated.

TCRbeta CDR3 regions were amplified from genomic DNA by means of the immunoSEQ Assay, a bias-controlled multiplex PCR. The authors processed their data as follows. The number of nucleated cells in each sample was estimated by amplification of reference gene primers within the assay. To quantify the absolute abundance of each unique TCRbeta CDR3 rearrangement, sequence reads were collapsed and filtered. For each sample, productive Simpson clonality was calculated by taking the square root of Simpson's diversity index across productive rearrangements. This is the immuneACCESS table as TCRdb keeps it, with only in-frame sequences that have V and J called. A part of the clones is gone; compared with another copy, unresolved V genes explain less than half, and the rest is unexplained. V, J and clone size were drawn from that table, and D and trimming were deduced from the DNA. This sample is represented by a few hundred thousand clones; around 90% of them were singletons. The leading ten clones occupy roughly 2% of the sample.

A second Seattle source provided samples from volunteer blood donors who had recovered from COVID-19. Each collaborating institution followed its own protocols to collect whole blood in K2EDTA tubes. For TCRbeta analysis, collaborators shipped samples as frozen whole blood, isolated PBMCs, or DNA extracted from either of those sample types. In this sample, this clone turned up once. Its antigen is still unknown. There are no base qualities to consult, and no much larger clone falls within one base. This clonotype was sampled from a woman in her forties or fifties who had recovered from COVID-19. Sample: peripheral blood.

The sequenced DNA: TGTGCCAGCAGCCCTCTATCGACAGGTACTACTAGAGCTTTCTTT. It codes for CASSPLSTGTTRAFF. This chain joins TRBV9 to TRBJ1-1, with TRBD1 as a weak D call on 6 bases. V drops 4 bases and J drops 10 bases, leaving 23 bases in between. The CDR3 holds 15 amino acids from the cysteine to the phenylalanine. Just the 45-base CDR3 DNA is kept, in frame starting at base 1. CDR1 is given as SGDLS and CDR2 as YYNGEE, both from the germline V gene.